This record concerns one T cell receptor beta chain sequence. Its antigen is unknown. This entry belongs to a study of blood T cells in healthy people across ages. Every donor provided 8.5 to 10 milliliters of peripheral blood. CDR3 length equals 16 residues. Trimming removed 0 bases from V and 4 bases from J; junction bases left unmatched: 6. Germline V CDR1 and CDR2: SGHKS, YYEKEE (reference sequence). Study-level findings and limits: Diversity figures based on one million T cells were deemed too low.

Together with a sample-barcoded 5' primer, a J-beta primer mix was included in a second PCR lasting about 7 to 11 cycles. Unique molecular identifiers of 12 random nucleotides labeled each cDNA. In TCRdb, the 5' RACE reads were re-called with MiXCR into one record per CDR3 protein. The sample includes roughly 800,000 distinct CDR3 sequences, around 36% seen only once; the top ten take 10% to 15%. The sequencing sample was made of blood. This clonotype originated in a man between 18 and 35 years old in good health. V is TRBV5-5 and J is TRBJ2-2; 7 bases map to TRBD2. In DNA form, the CDR3 reads TGTGCCAGCAGCTTGGGCGGGGGTGGCGTCACCGGGGAGCTGTTTTTT. This encodes CASSLGGGGVTGELFF.